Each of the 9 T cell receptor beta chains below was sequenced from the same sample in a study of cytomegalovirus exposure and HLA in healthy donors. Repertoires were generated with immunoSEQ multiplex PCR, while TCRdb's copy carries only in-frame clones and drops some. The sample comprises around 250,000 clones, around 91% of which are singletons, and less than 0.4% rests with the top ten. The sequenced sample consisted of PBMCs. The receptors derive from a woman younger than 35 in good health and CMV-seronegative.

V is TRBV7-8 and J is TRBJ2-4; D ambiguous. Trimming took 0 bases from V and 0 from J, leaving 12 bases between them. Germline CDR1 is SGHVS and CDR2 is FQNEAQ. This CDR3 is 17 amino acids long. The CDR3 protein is CASSLAPWQTAKNIQYF. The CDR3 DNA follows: TGTGCCAGCAGCTTAGCGCCCTGGCAAACAGCCAAAAACATTCAGTACTTC.

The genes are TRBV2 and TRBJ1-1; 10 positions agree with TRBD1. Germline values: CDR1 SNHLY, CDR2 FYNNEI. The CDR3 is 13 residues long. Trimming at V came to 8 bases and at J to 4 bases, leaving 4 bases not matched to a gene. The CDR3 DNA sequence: TGTGCCAGCCTGACAGGGGGCCCCACTGAAGCTTTCTTT. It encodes CASLTGGPTEAFF.

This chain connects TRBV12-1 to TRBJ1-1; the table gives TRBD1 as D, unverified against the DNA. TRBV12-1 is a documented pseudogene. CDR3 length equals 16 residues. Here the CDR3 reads CASSFVGRVVDTEAFF. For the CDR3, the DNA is TGTGCCAGCAGCTTTGTGGGCAGGGTAGTTGACACTGAAGCTTTCTTT.

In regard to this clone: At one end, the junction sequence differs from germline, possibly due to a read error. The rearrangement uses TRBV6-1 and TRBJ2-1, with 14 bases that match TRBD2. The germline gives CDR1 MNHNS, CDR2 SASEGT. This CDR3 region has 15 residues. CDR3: CASTSGTSGGISRVF. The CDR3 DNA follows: TGTGCCAGCACCTCCGGGACTAGCGGGGGTATATCTAGGGTCTTC.

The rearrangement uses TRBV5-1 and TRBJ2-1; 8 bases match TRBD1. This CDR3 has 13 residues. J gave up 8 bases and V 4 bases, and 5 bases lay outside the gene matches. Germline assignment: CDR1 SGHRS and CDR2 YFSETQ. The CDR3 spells CASSPDRVHEQFF. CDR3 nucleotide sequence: TGCGCCAGCAGCCCGGACAGGGTGCATGAGCAGTTCTTC.

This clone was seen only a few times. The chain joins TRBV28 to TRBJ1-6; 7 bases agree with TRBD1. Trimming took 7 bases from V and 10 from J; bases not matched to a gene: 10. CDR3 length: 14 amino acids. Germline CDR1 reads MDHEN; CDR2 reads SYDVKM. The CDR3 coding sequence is TGTGCCAGCATTATCACCAGGGGGAACTCACCCCTCCACTTT. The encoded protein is CASIITRGNSPLHF.

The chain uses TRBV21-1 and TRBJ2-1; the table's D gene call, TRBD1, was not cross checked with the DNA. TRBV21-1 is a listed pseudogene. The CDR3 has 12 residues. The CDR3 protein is CASSETAPEQFF. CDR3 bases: TGTGCCAGCAGCGAAACAGCCCCTGAGCAGTTCTTC.

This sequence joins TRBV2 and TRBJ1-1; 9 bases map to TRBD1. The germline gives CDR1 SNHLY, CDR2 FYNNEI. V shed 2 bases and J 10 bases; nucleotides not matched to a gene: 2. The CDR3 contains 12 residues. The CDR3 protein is CASSESDRGAFF. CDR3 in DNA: TGTGCCAGCAGTGAATCGGACAGGGGAGCTTTCTTT.

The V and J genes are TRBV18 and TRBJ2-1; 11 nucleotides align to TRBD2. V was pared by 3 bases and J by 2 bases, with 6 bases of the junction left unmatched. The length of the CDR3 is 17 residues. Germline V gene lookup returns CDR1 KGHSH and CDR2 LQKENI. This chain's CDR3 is CASSPVGTSGTYNEQFF. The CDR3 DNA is TGTGCCAGCTCACCGGTCGGGACTAGCGGAACCTACAATGAGCAGTTCTTC.